The 12 T cell receptor beta chains below come from one sample, sequenced in a study of T cell responses to AZD1222 COVID-19 vaccine. Measured with immunoSEQ multiplex PCR; TCRdb has only the in-frame clones, and not every one. The table lists roughly 100,000 clones, around 83% of them singletons, with approximately 5% in the top ten. The sample was peripheral blood, taken on day 0 of AZD1222 vaccination. These receptors were obtained from an adult in good health.

The chain uses TRBV9 and TRBJ1-2; no firm D call. V dropped 0 bases and J dropped 1 base, with 10 bases sitting between them. Germline values: CDR1 SGDLS, CDR2 YYNGEE. The CDR3 runs 15 residues. The CDR3 nucleotides are TGTGCCAGCAGCGTAGCTTGGGGAAGTAACTATGGCTACACCTTC. This sequence encodes CASSVAWGSNYGYTF. Based on the CDR3 plus reference TRBV9 and TRBJ1-2, the full variable domain is DSGVTQTPKHLITATGQRVTLRCSPRSGDLSVYWYQQSLDQGLQFLIQYYNGEERAKGNILERFSAQQFPDLHSELNLSSLELGDSALYFCASSVAWGSNYGYTFGSGTRLTVV.

The CDR3 reads CASSPDRYNYGYTF. The DNA for the CDR3 is TGTGCCAGCTCACCAGACAGATATAACTATGGCTACACCTTC. The rearrangement joins TRBV18 to TRBJ1-2, with a weak D call TRBD1 (5 bases). This CDR3 has 14 amino acids. Trimming shortened V by 2 bases and J by 1 base, and 8 bases separated the two germline ends. The V gene's germline CDR1 is KGHSH and CDR2 LQKENI.

This clone turned up a few times. The chain links TRBV30 to TRBJ1-6, with D unclear. Germline-derived CDR1 and CDR2 are GTSNPN and SVGIG (reference sequence). The CDR3 has 15 amino acids. The V end was cut by 3 bases, the J end by 5 bases, with 14 bases between. As DNA, the CDR3 is TGTGCCTGGAGGGTCCCTTCGGGCAATAATTCACCCCTCCACTTT. Protein product: CAWRVPSGNNSPLHF.

The chain recombines TRBV19 with TRBJ2-7, with D possibly matching TRBD2 (6 bases). Germline assignment: CDR1 LNHDA and CDR2 SQIVND (reference sequence). The CDR3 totals 15 residues. V was trimmed by 4 bases and J by 2 bases, leaving 15 bases between them. The CDR3 DNA is TGTGCCAGTAGTAACGGCAGACCGGGGGCCTACGAGCAGTACTTC. This translates into CASSNGRPGAYEQYF.

CDR3 nucleotide sequence: TGTGCCAGCAGCCCCCTCGGGGGGGACACTGAAGCTTTCTTT. Its protein product is CASSPLGGDTEAFF. V and J are TRBV7-2 and TRBJ1-1, with D perhaps matching TRBD1 (5 bases). Germline V gene data show CDR1 as SGHTA and CDR2 as FQGNSA. This CDR3 contains 14 residues. Trimming pared 5 bases from V and 3 bases from J, leaving 13 bases between.

The chain recombines TRBV3-1 (or the pseudogene TRBV3-2) with TRBJ2-6; unclear D gene. V was trimmed by 4 bases and J by 0 bases, leaving 10 bases between them. The CDR3 runs to 16 residues. CDR1 LGHDT and CDR2 YNNKEL come from the germline V gene (reference sequence). CDR3: CASSPYSSSGANVLTF. CDR3 in DNA: TGTGCCAGCAGCCCGTACTCCAGCTCTGGGGCCAACGTCCTGACTTTC.

Only one count was recorded for this clone. The chain combines TRBV7-9 with TRBJ2-3, with D perhaps TRBD1 (6 bases). CDR1 is SEHNR and CDR2 is FQNEAQ in the germline V gene (reference sequence). CDR3 length: 15 amino acids. The ends were cut back, 1 base at V and 6 bases at J, with 14 bases in the middle. The CDR3 sequence is CASSLDRQVGDTQYF. In DNA form, the CDR3 reads TGTGCCAGCAGCTTAGACCGACAGGTGGGGGATACGCAGTATTTT.

The rearrangement links TRBV5-1 to TRBJ2-7; D might be TRBD2 (6 bases). Between the trimmed V and J ends, which lost 4 bases and 0 bases, there was a span of 14 bases. The germline V gene encodes CDR1 SGHRS and CDR2 YFSETQ. The CDR3 runs to 15 residues. This chain's CDR3 is CASSPVRGNSYEQYF. CDR3 nucleotides: TGCGCCAGCAGCCCCGTCCGGGGGAACTCCTACGAGCAGTACTTC.

The chain carries TRBV3-1 (or the pseudogene TRBV3-2) and TRBJ2-3, with D unresolved. V gave up 1 base and J gave up 3 bases, with 17 bases separating them. Germline CDR1 is LGHDT and CDR2 is YNNKEL (reference sequence). There are 17 residues in the CDR3. CDR3 region: CASSQGNRAHTTDTQYF. The CDR3, as DNA: TGTGCCAGCAGCCAAGGGAACCGGGCACACACAACAGATACGCAGTATTTT.

The chain links TRBV2 to TRBJ1-1; D possibly corresponds to TRBD1 (6 bases). Germline CDR1 is SNHLY and CDR2 is FYNNEI. Trimming cost V 5 bases and J 11 bases, with 18 bases left between them. The CDR3 extends over 13 amino acids. The CDR3 sequence: CASSTRTESPAFF. The DNA for the CDR3 is TGTGCCAGCAGTACGAGGACAGAGAGCCCGGCTTTCTTT.

The genes are TRBV21-1 and TRBJ2-1; TRBD2, the table's D call, was not compared with the DNA. TRBV21-1 is labeled a pseudogene. This CDR3 has 16 amino acids. The CDR3, as DNA: TGTGCCAGCAGCTCCCCCCGACTAGCGGGAGCAAGTGAGCAGTTCTTC. This translates into CASSSPRLAGASEQFF.

The chain links TRBV7-3 to TRBJ2-2; 7 bases fit TRBD1. The CDR3 totals 15 residues. Germline-derived CDR1 and CDR2 are SGHTA and FQGTGA. V gave up 4 bases and J gave up 1 base; unmatched junction bases: 3. CDR3 residues: CASSSRTGNTGELFF. CDR3 sequence (DNA): TGTGCCAGCAGCTCCCGGACAGGGAACACCGGGGAGCTGTTTTTT.